The 19 T cell receptor beta chains in this list originate from one sample, sequenced in a study of beta chain features in type 1 diabetes. Study-wide findings and caveats: The study found moderately but significantly shorter TCRB CDR3s in all four CD4+ subsets of Type 1 diabetes patients.

Which antigens these TCRs recognize remains unknown. Sequencing targeted expressed TCRB transcripts, as all isolated RNA had been reverse transcribed. This table comes from immunoSEQ multiplex PCR, and its TCRdb copy is limited to in-frame clones, with some not included. The sample lists approximately 730,000 clones, over 10% occurring once. Sample: naive CD4+ T cells from blood. The receptors shown here come from a man younger than 30 with type 1 diabetes.

This clone occurred a few times. This sequence joins TRBV27 and TRBJ2-5, with a tentative D call TRBD2 (6 bases). The CDR3 loop spans 14 amino acids. Germline loops: CDR1 MNHEY, CDR2 SMNVEV (reference sequence). Trimming left V 8 bases short and J 3 bases short, with 16 bases between. The CDR3 is CASGRLDHEETQYF. The CDR3 DNA follows: TGTGCCAGCGGCCGACTAGATCATGAAGAGACCCAGTACTTC.

This clone has just a few counts. The chain is built from TRBV27 and TRBJ2-1; 8 nucleotides align to TRBD1. The CDR3 covers 19 residues. CDR1 is MNHEY, CDR2 SMNVEV, per germline (reference sequence). V dropped 5 bases and J dropped 2; count of bases not matched to a gene: 17. The chain's CDR3 is CASSPPRGKDRGPYNEQFF. The DNA of the CDR3 is TGTGCCAGCAGTCCCCCTAGGGGGAAAGACAGGGGTCCCTACAATGAGCAGTTCTTC.

This clone was found a few times. The chain recombines TRBV5-1 with TRBJ2-3; D ambiguous. Trimming stripped 1 base from V and 2 bases from J, with 2 bases between. The CDR3 loop spans 12 amino acids. The germline V gene has CDR1 SGHRS and CDR2 YFSETQ. CDR3 sequence: CASSLFTDTQYF. As DNA, the CDR3 is TGCGCCAGCAGCTTGTTCACAGATACGCAGTATTTT.

This chain uses TRBV5-1 with TRBJ2-7, with D possibly being TRBD1 (6 bases). Germline V CDR1 and CDR2: SGHRS, YFSETQ. This CDR3 spans 14 amino acids. V lost 4 bases to trimming and J lost 3 bases, with 14 bases between them. The CDR3: CASSPRDTYYEQYF. Written as DNA, the CDR3 is TGCGCCAGCAGCCCACGGGACACCTACTACGAGCAGTACTTC. Full variable domain (rest looked up from reference TRBV5-1 and TRBJ2-7): KAGVTQTPRYLIKTRGQQVTLSCSPISGHRSVSWYQQTPGQGLQFLFEYFSETQRNKGNFPGRFSGRQFSNSRSEMNVSTLELGDSALYLCASSPRDTYYEQYFGPGTRLTVT.

Details on this clone: The same CDR3 is also encoded by other DNA sequences in this sample. J is TRBJ2-7 and V is TRBV6-5, with D possibly TRBD1 on 6 matching bases. Looked up from germline, CDR1 is MNHEY and CDR2 is SVGAGI. V lost 6 bases to trimming and J lost 7 bases, with 13 bases between them. This CDR3 spans 12 amino acids. CDR3 nucleotide sequence: TGTGCCAGCAGCTCACAGGGCGGAGAGCAGTACTTC. Translation: CASSSQGGEQYF.

This CDR3 reads CASSITGQGNEKLFF. CDR3 DNA: TGCGCCAGCAGTATCACGGGACAGGGGAATGAAAAACTGTTTTTT. J is TRBJ1-4 and V is TRBV5-1, with TRBD1 matching over 10 bases. J was trimmed by 5 bases and V by 5 bases; bases with no gene match: 6. CDR3 size: 15 residues. The germline CDR1 and CDR2 sequences are SGHRS and YFSETQ.

This clone was recorded a few times. V gene TRBV30 combines with J gene TRBJ1-2; no definite D call. V was clipped by 2 bases and J by 1 base, with 8 bases between them. This CDR3 has 13 residues. Germline assignment: CDR1 GTSNPN and CDR2 SVGIG (reference sequence). The CDR3 loop is CAWSPIDNYGYTF. DNA of the CDR3: TGTGCCTGGAGTCCCATCGATAACTATGGCTACACCTTC.

This clone was seen a handful of times. The chain joins TRBV7-8 to TRBJ2-7; TRBD1 aligns across 8 bases. V lost 1 base and J lost 2; bases outside the gene matches: 4. Germline CDR1 reads SGHVS; CDR2 reads FQNEAQ. The CDR3 is made up of 15 amino acids. The CDR3: CASSLVTGATYEQYF. The CDR3 DNA is TGTGCCAGCAGCTTAGTGACAGGGGCCACCTACGAGCAGTACTTC.

J is TRBJ1-1 and V is TRBV19; D is unclear. This CDR3 is 15 amino acids long. From germline, CDR1 is LNHDA and CDR2 SQIVND (reference sequence). Deletions cut 4 bases from V and 1 base from J, with 13 bases between. CDR3 DNA sequence: TGTGCCAGTAGTACTGACCCTGAGAAGAACACTGAAGCTTTCTTT. Protein product: CASSTDPEKNTEAFF.

The chain has TRBV2 and TRBJ1-2, with a weak D call TRBD1 (5 bases). Germline loops: CDR1 SNHLY, CDR2 FYNNEI. The CDR3 has 15 amino acids. Trimming shortened V by 10 bases and J by 4 bases, and 22 bases separated the two germline ends. CDR3 amino acids: CATRDGPLLVYGYTF. The DNA of the CDR3 is TGTGCCACTCGGGACGGACCACTTTTAGTCTATGGCTACACCTTC.

The chain links TRBV28 to TRBJ2-1; 10 bases line up with TRBD1. Unmatched junction bases numbered 4, after V lost 5 bases and J lost 6 bases. The CDR3 has 14 amino acids. Germline CDR1 reads MDHEN; CDR2 reads SYDVKM. This CDR3 is CASSPGTGVNEQFF. Here the CDR3 DNA reads TGTGCCAGCAGTCCCGGGACAGGGGTCAATGAGCAGTTCTTC.

This clone was counted between two and nine times. The rearrangement joins TRBV27 to TRBJ2-1; unclear D gene. This CDR3 contains 13 residues. Germline V gene lookup returns CDR1 MNHEY and CDR2 SMNVEV (reference sequence). V was clipped by 4 bases and J by 8 bases, with 12 bases between them. The CDR3 is CASSWISRDEQFF. The CDR3 DNA reads TGTGCCAGCAGTTGGATTAGTCGGGATGAGCAGTTCTTC.

In this sample, this clone turned up a few times. V and J are TRBV18 and TRBJ1-5; D is ambiguous. The germline V and J ends were trimmed by 2 bases and 5 bases, with 10 bases remaining between them. Looked up from germline, CDR1 is KGHSH and CDR2 is LQKENI. The CDR3 has 14 amino acids. CDR3 in DNA: TGTGCCAGCTCACCAGGGGATGGAGATCAGCCCCAGCATTTT. Protein sequence: CASSPGDGDQPQHF.

This clone was recorded a few times. The genes are TRBV4-1 and TRBJ1-6, with 7 bases that match TRBD1. The V gene end was trimmed by 3 bases and the J gene end by 7 bases; junction bases not matched to a gene: 6. This CDR3 spans 15 amino acids. CDR1 MGHRA and CDR2 YSYEKL come from the germline V gene. This chain's CDR3 is CASSQTGLQNSPLHF. Written as DNA, the CDR3 is TGCGCCAGCAGCCAGACAGGGTTACAGAATTCACCCCTCCACTTT.

This clone occurred a few times. As DNA, the CDR3 is TGTGCCAGCAGTACGGGACACTACAATGAGCAGTTCTTC. Protein: CASSTGHYNEQFF. The chain links TRBV6-5 to TRBJ2-1; D is perhaps TRBD1 (6 bases). V was clipped by 5 bases and J by 3 bases, with 8 bases between them. Germline assignment: CDR1 MNHEY and CDR2 SVGAGI. The CDR3 extends over 13 amino acids.

The gene calls are TRBV14 and TRBJ2-5; 9 nucleotides match TRBD2. Looked up from germline, CDR1 is SGHDN and CDR2 is FVKESK. V was pared by 5 bases and J by 5 bases, with 6 bases of the junction left unmatched. The CDR3 spans 14 residues. CDR3 sequence (DNA): TGTGCCAGCAGCACGCGGGGGGGCGAGGAGACCCAGTACTTC. The encoded protein is CASSTRGGEETQYF.

The sample holds a few counts of this clone. The chain recombines TRBV7-9 with TRBJ2-7, with 9 bases fitting TRBD1. The CDR3 has 16 amino acids. V shed 6 bases, J shed 5 bases, and the junction held 14 bases outside the gene matches. CDR1 and CDR2 (germline): SEHNR, FQNEAQ (reference sequence). The CDR3 coding sequence is TGTGCCAGCAGGGGACCGGCCCCGACAGGGGGTCACGAGCAGTACTTC. Protein sequence: CASRGPAPTGGHEQYF.

The gene calls are TRBV7-9 and TRBJ2-5; 13 bases map to TRBD2. The CDR3 runs to 15 residues. CDR1 SEHNR and CDR2 FQNEAQ come from the germline V gene (reference sequence). Trimming at V came to 5 bases and at J to 3 bases, leaving 3 bases not matched to a gene. As DNA, the CDR3 is TGTGCCAGCAGCAAAGGGACTAGCGGGGAAGAGACCCAGTACTTC. Translated, it gives CASSKGTSGEETQYF. The full variable domain, completed using reference TRBV7-9 and TRBJ2-5, is DTGVSQNPRHKITKRGQNVTFRCDPISEHNRLYWYRQTLGQGPEFLTYFQNEAQLEKSRLLSDRFSAERPKGSFSTLEIQRTEQGDSAMYLCASSKGTSGEETQYFGPGTRLLVL.

In its sample, this clone was seen many times. The rearrangement links TRBV21-1 to TRBJ2-4. TRBV21-1 is an annotated pseudogene. The CDR3 sequence is 8 residues long. The CDR3 protein is CAENIQYF. CDR3 sequence (DNA): TGTGCCGAAAACATTCAGTACTTC.